This TCR beta chain was identified in a study of a mutant IDH1 vaccine in newly diagnosed glioma. The table came from immunoSEQ multiplex PCR; TCRdb's copy has only in-frame clones and leaves some out. The sample contains tens of thousands of clones, about four fifths of which appear only once. As for time point: week 35, safety follow-up. In every dose of vaccine, 300 ug of mutant IDH1 20-mer peptide was given alongside topical imiquimod. The CDR3 loop spans 15 amino acids. Trimming cost V 3 bases and J 4 bases; bases outside gene matches: 8. CDR1 and CDR2 (germline): SGHVS, FQNEAQ. In the case of this clone: Its specificity is not known.

This receptor was obtained from a young man with glioma. The chain has TRBV7-8 and TRBJ1-1; 7 nucleotides agree with TRBD1. The sequences come from PBMCs, collected from a glioma patient whose treatment included an IDH1 peptide vaccine. The CDR3, as DNA: TGTGCCAGCAGCTTTTCCGGGACAGCGCGCACTGAAGCTTTCTTT. As protein: CASSFSGTARTEAFF.